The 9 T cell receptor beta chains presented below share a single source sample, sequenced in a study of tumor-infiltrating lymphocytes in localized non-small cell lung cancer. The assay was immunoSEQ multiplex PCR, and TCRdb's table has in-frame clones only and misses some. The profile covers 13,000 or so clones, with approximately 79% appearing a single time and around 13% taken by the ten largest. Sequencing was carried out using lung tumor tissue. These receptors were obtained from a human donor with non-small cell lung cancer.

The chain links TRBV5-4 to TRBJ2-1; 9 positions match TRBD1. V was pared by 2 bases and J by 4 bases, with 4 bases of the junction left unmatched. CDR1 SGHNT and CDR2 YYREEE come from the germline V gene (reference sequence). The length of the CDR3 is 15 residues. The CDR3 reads CASSFPGQGYNEQFF. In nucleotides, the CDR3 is TGTGCCAGCAGCTTCCCGGGACAGGGTTACAATGAGCAGTTCTTC. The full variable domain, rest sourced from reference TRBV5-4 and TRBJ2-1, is ETGVTQSPTHLIKTRGQQVTLRCSSQSGHNTVSWYQQALGQGPQFIFQYYREEENGRGNFPPRFSGLQFPNYSSELNVNALELDDSALYLCASSFPGQGYNEQFFGPGTRLTVL.

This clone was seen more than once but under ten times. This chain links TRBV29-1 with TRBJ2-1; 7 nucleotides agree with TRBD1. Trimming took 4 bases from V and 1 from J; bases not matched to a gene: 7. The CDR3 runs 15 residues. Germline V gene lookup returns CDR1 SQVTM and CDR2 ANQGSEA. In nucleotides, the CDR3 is TGCAGCGTTGGAGGTACAGGGGCGTCCTACAATGAGCAGTTCTTC. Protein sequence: CSVGGTGASYNEQFF.

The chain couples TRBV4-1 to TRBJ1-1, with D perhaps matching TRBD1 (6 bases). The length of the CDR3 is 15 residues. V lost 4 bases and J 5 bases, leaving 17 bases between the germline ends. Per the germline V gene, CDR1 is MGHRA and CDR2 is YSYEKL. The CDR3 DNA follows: TGCGCCAGCAGCCTCCGGTCGGGGGCGAGGACTGAAGCTTTCTTT. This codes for CASSLRSGARTEAFF.

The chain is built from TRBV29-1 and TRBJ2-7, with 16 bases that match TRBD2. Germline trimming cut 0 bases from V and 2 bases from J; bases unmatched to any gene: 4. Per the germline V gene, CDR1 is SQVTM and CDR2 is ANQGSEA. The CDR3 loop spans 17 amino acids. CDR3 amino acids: CSVEDGGLAGGAYEQYF. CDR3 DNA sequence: TGCAGCGTTGAAGATGGGGGACTAGCGGGAGGGGCCTACGAGCAGTACTTC.

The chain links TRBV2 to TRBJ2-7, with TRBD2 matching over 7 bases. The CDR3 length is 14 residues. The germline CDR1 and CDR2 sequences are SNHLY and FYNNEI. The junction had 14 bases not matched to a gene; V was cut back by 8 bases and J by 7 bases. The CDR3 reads CASGPGLPVREQYF. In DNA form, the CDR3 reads TGTGCCAGCGGACCGGGACTACCCGTACGGGAGCAGTACTTC.

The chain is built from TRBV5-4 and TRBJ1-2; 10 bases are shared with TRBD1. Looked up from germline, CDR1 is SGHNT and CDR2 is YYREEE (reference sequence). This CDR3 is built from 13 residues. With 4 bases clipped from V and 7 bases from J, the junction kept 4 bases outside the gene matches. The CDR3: CASSPDRGAGYTF. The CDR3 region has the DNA TGTGCCAGCAGCCCGGACAGGGGGGCTGGCTACACCTTC. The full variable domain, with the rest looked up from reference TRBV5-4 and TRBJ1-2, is ETGVTQSPTHLIKTRGQQVTLRCSSQSGHNTVSWYQQALGQGPQFIFQYYREEENGRGNFPPRFSGLQFPNYSSELNVNALELDDSALYLCASSPDRGAGYTFGSGTRLTVV.

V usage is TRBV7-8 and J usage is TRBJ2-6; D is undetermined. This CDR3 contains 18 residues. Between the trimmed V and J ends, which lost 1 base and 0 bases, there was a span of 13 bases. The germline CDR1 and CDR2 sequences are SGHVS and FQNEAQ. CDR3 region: CASSLGGGRYSGANVLTF. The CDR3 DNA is TGTGCCAGCAGCTTAGGGGGTGGACGGTACTCTGGGGCCAACGTCCTGACTTTC. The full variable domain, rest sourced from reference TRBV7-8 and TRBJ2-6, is GAGVSQSPRYKVAKRGQDVALRCDPISGHVSLFWYQQALGQGPEFLTYFQNEAQLDKSGLPSDRFFAERPEGSVSTLKIQRTQQEDSAVYLCASSLGGGRYSGANVLTFGAGSRLTVL.

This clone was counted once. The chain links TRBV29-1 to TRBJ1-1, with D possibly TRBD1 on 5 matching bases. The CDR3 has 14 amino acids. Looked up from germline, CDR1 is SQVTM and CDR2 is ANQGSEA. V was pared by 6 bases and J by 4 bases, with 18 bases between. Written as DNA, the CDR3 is TGCAGCGTCGCCCGACCAGGGTGGAGCACTGAAGCTTTCTTT. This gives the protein CSVARPGWSTEAFF.

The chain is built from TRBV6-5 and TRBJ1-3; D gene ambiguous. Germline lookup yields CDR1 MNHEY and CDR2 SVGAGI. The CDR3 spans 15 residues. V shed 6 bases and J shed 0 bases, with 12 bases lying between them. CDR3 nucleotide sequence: TGTGCCAGCAGACCCACAGAGATCTCTGGAAACACCATATATTTT. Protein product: CASRPTEISGNTIYF.